This T cell receptor (beta chain) derives from a study of CD8+CD57+ T cells in acquired aplastic anemia. The wider study: Average DNA yield from sorted CD4+ and CD8+ cells was about 3.2 ug. Healthy donor CD4+ cell samples had a mean of roughly 9.9 million reads. Overall study results and limits: Controls and patients did not differ significantly in CD8+ Simpson's diversity.

There are many counts of this clonotype. Its antigen is currently unknown. It was genomic DNA that served as the template for profiling TCR beta VDJ and CDR3. TCRdb analysed the reads with MiXCR anew, one entry per CDR3 protein. The sample has about 110,000 distinct CDR3 sequences; roughly 51% are singletons. Trimming took off 0 bases at V and 8 bases at J, with 16 bases between the two ends. Germline loops: CDR1 MNHEY, CDR2 SVGAGI. This CDR3 has 15 amino acids. The clonotype was recovered from a human donor in good health, serving as a control. The sequenced sample was sorted CD4+, CD8+, or CD8+CD57+ T cells (not recorded which) from PBMCs. The V gene is TRBV6-5, the J gene TRBJ1-2; D is ambiguous. In nucleotides, the CDR3 is TGTGCCAGCAGTTACTCGAGTAGCGGGGTGGAGGGCTACACCTTC. Its translation: CASSYSSSGVEGYTF.